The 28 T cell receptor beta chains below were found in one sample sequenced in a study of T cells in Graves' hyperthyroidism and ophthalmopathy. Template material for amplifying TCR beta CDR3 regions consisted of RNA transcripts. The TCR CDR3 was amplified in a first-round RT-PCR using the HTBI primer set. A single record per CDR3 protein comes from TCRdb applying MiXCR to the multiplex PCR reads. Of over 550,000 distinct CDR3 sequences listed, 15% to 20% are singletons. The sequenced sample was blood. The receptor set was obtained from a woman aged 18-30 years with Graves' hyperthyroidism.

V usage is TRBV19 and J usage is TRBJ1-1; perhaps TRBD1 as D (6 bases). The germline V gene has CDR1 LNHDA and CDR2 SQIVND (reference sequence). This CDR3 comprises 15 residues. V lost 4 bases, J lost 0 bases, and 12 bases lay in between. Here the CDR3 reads CASSRRQELNTEAFF. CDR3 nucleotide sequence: TGTGCCAGTAGTAGGCGACAGGAATTGAACACTGAAGCTTTCTTT.

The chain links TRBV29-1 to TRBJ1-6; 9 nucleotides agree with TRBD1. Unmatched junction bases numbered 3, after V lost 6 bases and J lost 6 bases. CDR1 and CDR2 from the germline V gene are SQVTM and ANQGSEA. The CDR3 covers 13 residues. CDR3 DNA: TGCAGCGTCAGACAGGGGGTTAATTCACCCCTCCACTTT. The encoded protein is CSVRQGVNSPLHF.

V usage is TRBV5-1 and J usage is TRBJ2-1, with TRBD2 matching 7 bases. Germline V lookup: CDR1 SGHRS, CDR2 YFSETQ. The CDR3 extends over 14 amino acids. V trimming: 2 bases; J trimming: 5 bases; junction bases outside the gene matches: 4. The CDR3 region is CASSFAGANNEQFF. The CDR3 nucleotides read TGCGCCAGCAGCTTTGCGGGAGCTAACAATGAGCAGTTCTTC.

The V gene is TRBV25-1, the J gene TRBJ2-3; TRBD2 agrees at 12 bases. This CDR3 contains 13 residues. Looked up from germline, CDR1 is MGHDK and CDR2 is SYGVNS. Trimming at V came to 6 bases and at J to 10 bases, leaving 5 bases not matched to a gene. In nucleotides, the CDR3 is TGTGCCAGCAGGGGACTAGCGGGTCGATCGCAGTATTTT. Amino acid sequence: CASRGLAGRSQYF.

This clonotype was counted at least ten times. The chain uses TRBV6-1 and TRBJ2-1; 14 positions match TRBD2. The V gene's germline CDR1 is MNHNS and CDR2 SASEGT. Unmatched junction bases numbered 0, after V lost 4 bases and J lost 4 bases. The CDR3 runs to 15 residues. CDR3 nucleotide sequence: TGTGCCAGCAGTGGACTAGCGGGAGGGTACAATGAGCAGTTCTTC. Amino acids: CASSGLAGGYNEQFF.

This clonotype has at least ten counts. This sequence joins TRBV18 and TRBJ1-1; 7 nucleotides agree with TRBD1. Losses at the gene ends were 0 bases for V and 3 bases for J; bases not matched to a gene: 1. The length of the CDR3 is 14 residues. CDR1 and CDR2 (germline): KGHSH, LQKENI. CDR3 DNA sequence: TGTGCCAGCTCACCACCGGACAGGCACACTGAAGCTTTCTTT. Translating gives CASSPPDRHTEAFF.

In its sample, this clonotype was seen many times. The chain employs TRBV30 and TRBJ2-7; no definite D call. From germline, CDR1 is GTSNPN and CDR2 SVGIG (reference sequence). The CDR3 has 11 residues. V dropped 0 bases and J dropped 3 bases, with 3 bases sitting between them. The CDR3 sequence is CAWSVDYEQYF. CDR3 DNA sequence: TGTGCCTGGAGTGTGGACTACGAGCAGTACTTC.

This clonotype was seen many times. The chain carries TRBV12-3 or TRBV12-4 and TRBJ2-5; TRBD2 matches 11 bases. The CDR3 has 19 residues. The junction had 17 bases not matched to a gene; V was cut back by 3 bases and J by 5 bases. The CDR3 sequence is CASSFFVLAGGPTLETQYF. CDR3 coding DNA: TGTGCCAGCAGTTTTTTCGTCTTAGCGGGAGGGCCTACTTTGGAGACCCAGTACTTC.

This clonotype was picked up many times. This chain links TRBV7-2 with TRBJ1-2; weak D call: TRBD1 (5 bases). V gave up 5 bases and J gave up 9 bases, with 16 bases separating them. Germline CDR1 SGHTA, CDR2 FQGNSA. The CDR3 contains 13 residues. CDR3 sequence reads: CASSPRSGPSYTF. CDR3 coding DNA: TGTGCCAGCAGCCCCCGATCGGGGCCGAGCTACACCTTC.

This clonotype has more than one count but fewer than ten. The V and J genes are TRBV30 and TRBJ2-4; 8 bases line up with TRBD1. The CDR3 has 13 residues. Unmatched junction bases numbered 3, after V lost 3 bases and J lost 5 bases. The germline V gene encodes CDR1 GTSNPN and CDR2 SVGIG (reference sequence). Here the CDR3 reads CAWSRDRQNIQYF. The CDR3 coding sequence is TGTGCCTGGAGCCGGGACAGGCAAAACATTCAGTACTTC.

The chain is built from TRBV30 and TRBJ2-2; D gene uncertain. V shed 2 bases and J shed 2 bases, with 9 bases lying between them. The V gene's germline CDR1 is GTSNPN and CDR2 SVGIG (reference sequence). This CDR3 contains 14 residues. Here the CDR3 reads CAWSSGRNTGELFF. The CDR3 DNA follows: TGTGCCTGGAGTTCGGGCAGAAACACCGGGGAGCTGTTTTTT.

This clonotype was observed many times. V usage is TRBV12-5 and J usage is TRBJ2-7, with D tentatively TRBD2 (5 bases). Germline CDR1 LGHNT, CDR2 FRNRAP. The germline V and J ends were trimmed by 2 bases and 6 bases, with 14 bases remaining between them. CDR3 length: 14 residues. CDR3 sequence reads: CASGLLTSGSEQYF. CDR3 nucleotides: TGTGCTAGTGGTTTGCTCACGTCGGGGTCCGAGCAGTACTTC.

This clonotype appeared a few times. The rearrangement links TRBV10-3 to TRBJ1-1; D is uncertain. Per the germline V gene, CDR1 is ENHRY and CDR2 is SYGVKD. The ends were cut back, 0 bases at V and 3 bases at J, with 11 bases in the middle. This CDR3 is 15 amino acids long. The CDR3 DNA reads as TGTGCCATCAGTGAGTCTACGGGGTTGGACACTGAAGCTTTCTTT. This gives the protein CAISESTGLDTEAFF.

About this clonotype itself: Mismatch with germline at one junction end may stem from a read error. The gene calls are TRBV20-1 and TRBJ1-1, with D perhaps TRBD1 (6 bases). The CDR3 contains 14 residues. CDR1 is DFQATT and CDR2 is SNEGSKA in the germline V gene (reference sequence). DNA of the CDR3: TGCAGTGCTAGCAGGGCAGGACAGAACACTGAAGCTTCCTTT. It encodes CSASRAGQNTEASF.

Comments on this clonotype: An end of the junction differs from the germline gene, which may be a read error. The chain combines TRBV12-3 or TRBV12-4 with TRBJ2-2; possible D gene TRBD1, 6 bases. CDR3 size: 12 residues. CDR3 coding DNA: TGTGCCGGCAGGGGTCGGACCGGGGAGCTGTTTTTT. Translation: CAGRGRTGELFF.

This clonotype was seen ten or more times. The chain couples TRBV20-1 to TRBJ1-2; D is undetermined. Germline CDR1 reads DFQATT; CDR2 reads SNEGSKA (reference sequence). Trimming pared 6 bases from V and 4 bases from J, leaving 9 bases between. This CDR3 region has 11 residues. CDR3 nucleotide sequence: TGCAGTGCGAACGCCTTCTATGGCTACACCTTC. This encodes CSANAFYGYTF.

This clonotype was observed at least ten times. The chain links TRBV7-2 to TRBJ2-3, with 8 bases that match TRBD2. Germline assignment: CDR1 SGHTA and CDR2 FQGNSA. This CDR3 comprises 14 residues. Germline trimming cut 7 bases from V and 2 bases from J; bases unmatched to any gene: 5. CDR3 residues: CASTIAGPTDTQYF. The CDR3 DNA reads TGTGCCAGCACCATAGCGGGACCCACAGATACGCAGTATTTT.

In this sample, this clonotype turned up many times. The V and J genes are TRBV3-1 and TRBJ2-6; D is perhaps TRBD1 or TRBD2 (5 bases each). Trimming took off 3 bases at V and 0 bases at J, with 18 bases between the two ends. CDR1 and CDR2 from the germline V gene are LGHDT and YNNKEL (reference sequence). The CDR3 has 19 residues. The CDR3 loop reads CASSQSPWDGSSGANVLTF. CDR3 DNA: TGTGCCAGCAGCCAGTCCCCTTGGGACGGCAGCTCTGGGGCCAACGTCCTGACTTTC.

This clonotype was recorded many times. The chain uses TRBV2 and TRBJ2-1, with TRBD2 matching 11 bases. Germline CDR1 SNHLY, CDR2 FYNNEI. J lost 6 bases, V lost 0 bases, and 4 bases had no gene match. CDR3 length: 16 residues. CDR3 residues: CASSEASGRAVNEQFF. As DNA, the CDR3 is TGTGCCAGCAGTGAAGCTAGCGGGAGGGCCGTCAATGAGCAGTTCTTC.

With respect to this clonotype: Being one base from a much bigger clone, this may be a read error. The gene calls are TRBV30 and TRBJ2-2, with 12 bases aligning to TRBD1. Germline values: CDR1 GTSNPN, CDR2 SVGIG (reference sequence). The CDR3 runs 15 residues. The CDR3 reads CAWEGTGGFTGEPFF. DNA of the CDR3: TGTGCCTGGGAGGGGACAGGGGGCTTCACCGGGGAGCCGTTTTTT.

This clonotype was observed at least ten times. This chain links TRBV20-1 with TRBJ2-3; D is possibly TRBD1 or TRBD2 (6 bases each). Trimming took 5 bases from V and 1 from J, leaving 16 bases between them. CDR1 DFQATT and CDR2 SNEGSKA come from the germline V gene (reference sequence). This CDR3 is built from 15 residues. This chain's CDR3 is CSAGASGARTDTQYF. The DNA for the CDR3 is TGCAGTGCTGGCGCCTCGGGGGCTCGCACAGATACGCAGTATTTT.

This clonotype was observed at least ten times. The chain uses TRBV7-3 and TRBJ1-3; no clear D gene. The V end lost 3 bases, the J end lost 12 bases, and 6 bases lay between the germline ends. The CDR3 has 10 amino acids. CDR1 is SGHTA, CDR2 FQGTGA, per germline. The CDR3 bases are TGTGCCAGCAGCTTTCACGTCATATATTTT. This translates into CASSFHVIYF.

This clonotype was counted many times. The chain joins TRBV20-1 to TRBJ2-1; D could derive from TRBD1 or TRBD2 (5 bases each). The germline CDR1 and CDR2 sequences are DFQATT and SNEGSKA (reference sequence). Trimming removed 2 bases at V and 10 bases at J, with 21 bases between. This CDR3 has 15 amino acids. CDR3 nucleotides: TGCAGTGCTAGACTCCGAGGGACCGCGTGGTTGGAGCAGTTCTTC. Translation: CSARLRGTAWLEQFF.

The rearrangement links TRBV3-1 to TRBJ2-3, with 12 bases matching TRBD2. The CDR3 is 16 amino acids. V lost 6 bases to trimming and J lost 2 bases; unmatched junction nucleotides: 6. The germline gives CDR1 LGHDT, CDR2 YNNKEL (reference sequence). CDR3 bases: TGTGCCAGCAGTCCGACTAGCGGGGGCGTCACAGATACGCAGTATTTT. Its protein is CASSPTSGGVTDTQYF.

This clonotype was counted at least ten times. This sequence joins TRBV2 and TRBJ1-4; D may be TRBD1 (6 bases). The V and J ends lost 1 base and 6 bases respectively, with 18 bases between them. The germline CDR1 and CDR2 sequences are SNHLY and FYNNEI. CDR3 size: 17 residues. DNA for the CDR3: TGTGCCAGCAGTGAAGGGGCTCGATGGGGGCGTTATGAAAAACTGTTTTTT. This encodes CASSEGARWGRYEKLFF.

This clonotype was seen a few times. The CDR3 DNA follows: TGTGCCAGCAGTACGGACGGACTGCTCTGGGACGAGCAGTACTTC. This sequence encodes CASSTDGLLWDEQYF. This rearrangement joins TRBV6-2 or TRBV6-3 to TRBJ2-7, with a weak D call TRBD2 (5 bases). The CDR3 has 15 residues. Trimming took off 5 bases at V and 5 bases at J, with 19 bases between the two ends. Germline V gene data show CDR1 as MNHEY and CDR2 as SVGEGT.

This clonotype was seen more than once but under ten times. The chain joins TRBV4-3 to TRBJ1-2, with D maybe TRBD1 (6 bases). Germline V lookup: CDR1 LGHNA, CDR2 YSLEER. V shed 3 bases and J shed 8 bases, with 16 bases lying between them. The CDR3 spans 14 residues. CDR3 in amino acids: CASSQEDTGYGYTF. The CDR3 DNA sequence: TGCGCCAGCAGCCAGGAGGATACAGGGTACGGCTACACCTTC.

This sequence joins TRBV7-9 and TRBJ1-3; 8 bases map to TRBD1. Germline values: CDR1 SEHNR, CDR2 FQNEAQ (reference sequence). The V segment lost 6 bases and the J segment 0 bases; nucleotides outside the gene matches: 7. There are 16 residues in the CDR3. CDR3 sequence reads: CASSPGTGLSGNTIYF. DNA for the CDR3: TGTGCCAGCAGTCCCGGGACAGGTCTCTCTGGAAACACCATATATTTT. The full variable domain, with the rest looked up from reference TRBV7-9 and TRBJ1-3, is DTGVSQNPRHKITKRGQNVTFRCDPISEHNRLYWYRQTLGQGPEFLTYFQNEAQLEKSRLLSDRFSAERPKGSFSTLEIQRTEQGDSAMYLCASSPGTGLSGNTIYFGEGSWLTVV.